The clone carrying this TCR beta chain has at least ten counts. Its antigen is not identified. V shed 5 bases and J shed 3 bases, with 8 bases lying between them. This CDR3 region has 12 residues. CDR1 is MNHEY and CDR2 is SMNVEV in the germline V gene (reference sequence). This record belongs to a study of response to subunit inactivated influenza vaccine. General study findings and limits: Authors suggested few new T cells are recruited by each seasonal influenza vaccination.

TCRdb independently ran MiXCR on the RT-PCR reads; one entry per CDR3 protein. The data show around 250,000 distinct CDR3 sequences, 9% to 15% seen once. Source: non-naive T cells sorted from PBMCs, taken around two weeks before vaccination. The receptor was derived from a man aged 50 to 59 who received an inactivated influenza vaccine. V and J are TRBV27 and TRBJ2-7; D is unclear. CDR3 sequence: CASSPLFYEQYF. As DNA, the CDR3 is TGTGCCAGCAGTCCACTTTTCTACGAGCAGTACTTC.